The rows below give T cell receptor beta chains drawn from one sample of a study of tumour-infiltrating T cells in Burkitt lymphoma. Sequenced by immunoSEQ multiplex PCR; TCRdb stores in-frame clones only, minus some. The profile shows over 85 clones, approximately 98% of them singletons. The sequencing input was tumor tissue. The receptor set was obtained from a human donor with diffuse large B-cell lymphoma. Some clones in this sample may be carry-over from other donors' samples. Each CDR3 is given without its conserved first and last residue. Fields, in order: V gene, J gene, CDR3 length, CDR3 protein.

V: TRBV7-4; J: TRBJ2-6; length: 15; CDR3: ASSGTASQSRANVLT
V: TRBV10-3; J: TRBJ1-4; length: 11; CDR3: ATSSLGGEKLF
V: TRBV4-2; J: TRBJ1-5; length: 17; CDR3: ASSPAGLRSGGKGQPQH
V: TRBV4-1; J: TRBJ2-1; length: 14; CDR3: ASSQEDAAGGDEQF
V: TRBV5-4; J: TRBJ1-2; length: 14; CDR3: ASRENSGGALDGYT
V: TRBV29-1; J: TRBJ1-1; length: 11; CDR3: SVAGGINTEAF
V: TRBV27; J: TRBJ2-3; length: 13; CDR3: ASSLREGLTDTQY
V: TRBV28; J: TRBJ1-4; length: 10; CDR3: ASSLTGEKLF
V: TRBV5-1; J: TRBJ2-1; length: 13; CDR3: ASSFRGGAPNEQF
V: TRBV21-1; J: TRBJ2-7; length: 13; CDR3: ASSKEQGRTYEQY
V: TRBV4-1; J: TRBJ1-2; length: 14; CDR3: ASSQYLRDSLRGYT
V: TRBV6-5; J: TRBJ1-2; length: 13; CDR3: ASSYVGQSGTGYT
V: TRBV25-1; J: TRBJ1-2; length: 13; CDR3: ASSESGSTNYGYT
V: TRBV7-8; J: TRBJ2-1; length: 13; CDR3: ASSFRGRSYNEQF
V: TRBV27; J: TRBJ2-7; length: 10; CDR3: ASAVSSYEQY
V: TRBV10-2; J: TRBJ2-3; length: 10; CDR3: ASSEPGGAQY
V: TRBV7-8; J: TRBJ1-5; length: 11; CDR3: ASGQSGNQPQH
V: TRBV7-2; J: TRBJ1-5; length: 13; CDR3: ASSLSAGSNQPQH
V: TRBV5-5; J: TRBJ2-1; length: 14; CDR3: ASSLLTGSSYNEQF
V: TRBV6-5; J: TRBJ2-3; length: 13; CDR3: ASSYSGARTDTQY
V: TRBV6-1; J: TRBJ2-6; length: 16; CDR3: ASSARRVGTSRANVLT
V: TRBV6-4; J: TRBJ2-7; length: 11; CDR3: AIRGGTGNEQY
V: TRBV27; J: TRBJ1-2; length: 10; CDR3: ASSFREYGYI
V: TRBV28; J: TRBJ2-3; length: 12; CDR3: ASTSGRETDTQY
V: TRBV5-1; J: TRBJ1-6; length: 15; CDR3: ASPFGPSTPPGSPLH
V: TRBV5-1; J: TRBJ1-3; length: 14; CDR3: ASSLTHRGGGNTIY
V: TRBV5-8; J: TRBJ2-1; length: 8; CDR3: ASSLYEQF
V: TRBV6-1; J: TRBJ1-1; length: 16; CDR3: ASSEGGWTGAMNTEAF
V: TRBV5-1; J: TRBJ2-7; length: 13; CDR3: ASSLGTGGSYEQY
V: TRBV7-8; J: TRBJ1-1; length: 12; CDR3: ASSFTEMNTEAF
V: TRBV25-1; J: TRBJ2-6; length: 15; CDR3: ASSLPVGQSRANVLT
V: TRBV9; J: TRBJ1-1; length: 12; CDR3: ASSVQGLGTEAF
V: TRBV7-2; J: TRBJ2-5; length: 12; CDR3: ASSTRGSGETQY
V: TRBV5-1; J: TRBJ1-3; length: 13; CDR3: ASSLREKDGNTIY
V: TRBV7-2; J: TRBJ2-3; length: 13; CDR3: ASSRGQPLTDTQY
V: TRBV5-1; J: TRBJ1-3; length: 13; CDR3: ASSLEGYSGNTIY
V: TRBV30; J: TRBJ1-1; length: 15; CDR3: AWTSPPGKWENTEAF
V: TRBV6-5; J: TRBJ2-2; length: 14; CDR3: ASSYLPGANTGELF